The 4 T cell receptor beta chains given below trace back to one sample, sequenced in a study of cytomegalovirus exposure and HLA in healthy donors. PCR was performed using 60 Vbeta and 13 Jbeta primers. The assay was immunoSEQ multiplex PCR, and TCRdb's table has in-frame clones only and misses some. This sample has about 110,000 clones, with roughly 70% found just once. The sequenced sample was PBMCs. The receptor set was obtained from a woman aged 40 to 50 in good health and CMV-seropositive.

This clone was seen only once. The CDR3 bases are TGTGCCAGCAGCTTCACTGTAAACCAAGAGACCCAGTACTTC. It is translated as CASSFTVNQETQYF. The genes are TRBV5-6 and TRBJ2-5, with D unclear. The CDR3 contains 14 residues. The germline V gene has CDR1 SGHDT and CDR2 YYEEEE. Deletions cut 2 bases from V and 0 bases from J, with 8 bases between.

J is TRBJ2-1 and V is TRBV29-1, with TRBD2 matching over 8 bases. V was clipped by 6 bases and J by 4 bases; unmatched bases: 11. Germline-derived CDR1 and CDR2 are SQVTM and ANQGSEA. The length of the CDR3 is 15 residues. The CDR3 sequence is CSVNPLAGRYNEQFF. Written as DNA, the CDR3 is TGCAGCGTCAATCCTCTAGCGGGTCGTTACAATGAGCAGTTCTTC.

The rearrangement uses TRBV9 and TRBJ1-4; D may be TRBD1 (6 bases). Per the germline V gene, CDR1 is SGDLS and CDR2 is YYNGEE. The V end lost 4 bases, the J end lost 0 bases, and 10 bases lay between the germline ends. The CDR3 totals 15 residues. CDR3 sequence reads: CASSPTGTTNEKLFF. The CDR3 DNA sequence: TGTGCCAGCAGCCCTACAGGGACAACTAATGAAAAACTGTTTTTT.

This clone was counted a few times. The chain joins TRBV27 to TRBJ2-1; possibly TRBD1 for D (6 bases). Germline loops: CDR1 MNHEY, CDR2 SMNVEV (reference sequence). V was clipped by 2 bases and J by 7 bases, with 6 bases between them. The CDR3 sequence is 12 residues long. CDR3 protein: CASSLTGNEQFF. DNA of the CDR3: TGTGCCAGCAGTTTAACAGGGAATGAGCAGTTCTTC.